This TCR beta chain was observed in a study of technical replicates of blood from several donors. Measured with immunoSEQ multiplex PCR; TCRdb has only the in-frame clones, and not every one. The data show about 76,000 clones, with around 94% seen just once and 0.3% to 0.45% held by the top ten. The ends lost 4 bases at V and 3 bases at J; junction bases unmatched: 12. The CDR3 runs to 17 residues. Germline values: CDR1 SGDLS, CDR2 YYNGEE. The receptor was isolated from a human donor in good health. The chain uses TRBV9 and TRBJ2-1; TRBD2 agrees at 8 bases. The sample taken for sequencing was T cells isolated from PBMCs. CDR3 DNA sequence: TGTGCCAGCAGCTCGAGAATTACTAGCGGAAACTACAATGAGCAGTTCTTC. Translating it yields CASSSRITSGNYNEQFF.